Included here is one T cell receptor (beta chain) sequence, with context. The data were produced by immunoSEQ multiplex PCR, yet TCRdb's version contains in-frame clones alone and is incomplete. The sample has about 30,000 clones, more than 75% seen once. The data derive from a study of blood T cell repertoires in COVID-19. Study-level background: Samples taken during acute and convalescent COVID-19 were collected in the United States, Italy and Spain. PBMCs, B-cell-depleted T cells, or T cells provided the cDNA or gDNA that made up the material.

Sequences were obtained from peripheral blood. The TCR sequence derives from a man older than 75 with acute or convalescent COVID-19.

This CDR3 reads CASSPPGGVHEQYF. The CDR3 DNA reads TGTGCCAGCTCACCACCGGGCGGGGTCCACGAGCAGTACTTC. The rearrangement uses TRBV18 and TRBJ2-7, with a weak D call TRBD2 (6 bases). The germline gives CDR1 KGHSH, CDR2 LQKENI. The V gene lost 0 bases and the J gene lost 5 bases, with 11 bases spanning the gap. There are 14 residues in the CDR3.